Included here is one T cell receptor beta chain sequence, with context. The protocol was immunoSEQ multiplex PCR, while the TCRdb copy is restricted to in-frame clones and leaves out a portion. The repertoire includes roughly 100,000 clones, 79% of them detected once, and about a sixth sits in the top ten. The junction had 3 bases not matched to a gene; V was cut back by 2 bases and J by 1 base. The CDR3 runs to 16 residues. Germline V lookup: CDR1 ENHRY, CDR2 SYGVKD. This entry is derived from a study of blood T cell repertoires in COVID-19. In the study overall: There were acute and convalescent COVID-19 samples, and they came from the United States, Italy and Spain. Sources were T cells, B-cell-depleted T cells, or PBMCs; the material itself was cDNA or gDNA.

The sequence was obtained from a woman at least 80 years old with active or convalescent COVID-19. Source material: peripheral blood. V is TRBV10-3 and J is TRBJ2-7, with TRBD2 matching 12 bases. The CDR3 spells CAISEKGTSGSYEQYF. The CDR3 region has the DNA TGTGCCATCAGTGAGAAAGGGACTAGCGGGTCCTACGAGCAGTACTTC.